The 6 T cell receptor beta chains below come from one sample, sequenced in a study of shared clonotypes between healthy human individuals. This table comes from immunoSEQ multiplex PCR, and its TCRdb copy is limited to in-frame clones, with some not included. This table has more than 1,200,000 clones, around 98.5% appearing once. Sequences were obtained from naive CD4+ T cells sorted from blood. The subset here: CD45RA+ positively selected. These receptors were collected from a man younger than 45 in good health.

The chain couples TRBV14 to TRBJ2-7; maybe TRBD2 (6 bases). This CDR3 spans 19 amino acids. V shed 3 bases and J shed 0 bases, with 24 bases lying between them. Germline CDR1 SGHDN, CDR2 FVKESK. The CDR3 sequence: CASSHPNWGRKISSYEQYF. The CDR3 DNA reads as TGTGCCAGCAGCCATCCAAATTGGGGGAGGAAGATCAGCTCCTACGAGCAGTACTTC.

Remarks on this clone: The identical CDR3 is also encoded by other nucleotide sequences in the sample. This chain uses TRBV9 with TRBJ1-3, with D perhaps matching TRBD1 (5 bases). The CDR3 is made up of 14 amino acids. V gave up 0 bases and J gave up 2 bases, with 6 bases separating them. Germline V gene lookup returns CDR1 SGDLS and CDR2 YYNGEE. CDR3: CASSVGGAGNTIYF. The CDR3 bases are TGTGCCAGCAGCGTAGGGGGGGCTGGAAACACCATATATTTT.

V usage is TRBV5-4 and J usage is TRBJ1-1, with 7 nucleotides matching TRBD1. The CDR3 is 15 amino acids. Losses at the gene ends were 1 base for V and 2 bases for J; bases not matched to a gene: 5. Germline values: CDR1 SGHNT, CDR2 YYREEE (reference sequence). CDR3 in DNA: TGTGCCAGCAGCTTGATTGGGACAGATAACACTGAAGCTTTCTTT. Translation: CASSLIGTDNTEAFF.

CDR3 in amino acids: CASSLLPGGSNEQFF. The CDR3 nucleotides read TGCGCCAGCAGCTTGCTGCCAGGGGGATCCAATGAGCAGTTCTTC. J is TRBJ2-1 and V is TRBV5-1; 7 nucleotides match TRBD1. This CDR3 has 15 residues. Per germline, CDR1 SGHRS and CDR2 YFSETQ. After removal of 1 base from V and 6 bases from J, the junction contained 7 bases not matched to a gene.

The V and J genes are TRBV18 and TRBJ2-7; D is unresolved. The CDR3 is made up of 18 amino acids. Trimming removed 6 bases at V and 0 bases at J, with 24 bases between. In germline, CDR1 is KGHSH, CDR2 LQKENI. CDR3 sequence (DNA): TGTGCCAGCTCGCTGTTAACGGGCCACGAAGGGCCCTCCTACGAGCAGTACTTC. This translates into CASSLLTGHEGPSYEQYF.

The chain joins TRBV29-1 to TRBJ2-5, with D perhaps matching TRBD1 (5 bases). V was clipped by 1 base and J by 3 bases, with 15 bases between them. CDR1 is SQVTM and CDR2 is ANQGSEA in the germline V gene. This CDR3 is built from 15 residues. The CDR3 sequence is CSVEGTSTGEETQYF. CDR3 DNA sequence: TGCAGCGTTGAAGGGACGAGCACAGGTGAAGAGACCCAGTACTTC.